This record concerns one TCR beta chain sequence. Its antigen is currently unknown. This record belongs to a study of T cell responses to AZD1222 COVID-19 vaccine. Findings of the study overall: The donors showed a predominance of white British ancestry and of females, with possible underestimation of clonal diversity.

This CDR3 has 13 residues. Trimming took off 4 bases at V and 0 bases at J, with 6 bases between the two ends. Germline CDR1 SNHLY, CDR2 FYNNEI. Sequencing used immunoSEQ multiplex PCR; TCRdb keeps in-frame clones, though not all of them. In the table there are roughly 92,000 clones, 90% of which are singletons. The starting material was peripheral blood, obtained on day 0 of AZD1222 vaccination. V gene TRBV2 combines with J gene TRBJ1-2; D is unclear. The source is an adult in good health. The CDR3 bases are TGTGCCAGCAGTGGGATTTCTAACTATGGCTACACCTTC. This codes for CASSGISNYGYTF.